Listed here are 3 T cell receptor beta chains from one sample, sequenced in a study of blood T cell repertoires in COVID-19. TCRdb's table, derived via immunoSEQ multiplex PCR, lists solely in-frame clones and lacks some. This sample has roughly 84,000 clones, with approximately 80% found just once. The sequenced material came from peripheral blood. The receptors shown here come from a woman in her 40s with active or convalescent COVID-19.

The genes are TRBV10-3 and TRBJ1-1; D remains unclear. Germline CDR1 and CDR2: ENHRY and SYGVKD. V lost 2 bases and J lost 1, with 8 bases in between. The CDR3 sequence is 14 residues long. In DNA, the CDR3 is TGTGCCATCAGTGAGCTCGGCGGGAACACTGAAGCTTTCTTT. Translated, it gives CAISELGGNTEAFF.

V is TRBV6-2 or TRBV6-3 and J is TRBJ2-5; 10 bases fit TRBD2. V trimming: 4 bases; J trimming: 3 bases; junction bases outside the gene matches: 5. This CDR3 comprises 15 residues. The germline V gene has CDR1 MNHEY and CDR2 SVGEGT. The CDR3 region is CASSSYLAGEETQYF. CDR3 nucleotides: TGTGCCAGCAGTTCCTATCTAGCGGGGGAAGAGACCCAGTACTTC.

V usage is TRBV4-1 and J usage is TRBJ2-3; 9 bases are a match to TRBD2. The ends lost 1 base at V and 5 bases at J; junction bases unmatched: 13. CDR1 is MGHRA and CDR2 is YSYEKL in the germline V gene. This CDR3 comprises 18 residues. CDR3 sequence: CASSQGPPRGGPEDTQYF. The CDR3 nucleotides are TGCGCCAGCAGCCAAGGGCCCCCGCGGGGGGGCCCCGAAGATACGCAGTATTTT.